The sequence of this T cell receptor beta chain was determined in a study of Ad26.COV2.S vaccination and SARS-CoV-2 variants (dated by TCRdb to the early 2020s). Background on the whole study: Donors in the vaccine arm were drawn from COV1001, a phase I-IIa trial of Ad26.COV2.S in healthy adults that was multicentre, randomized, double-blind and placebo-controlled. Ad26.COV2.S was given intramuscularly at 5x10^10 or 1x10^11 viral particles, as a single shot or as two shots 56 days apart. TCRbeta repertoire sequencing served as the tool for gauging how specific and how broad the SARS-CoV-2-reactive T cell receptors were following Ad26.COV2.S vaccination. A total of around 32 samples were included in the TCR-sequenced set, comprising about 20 Ad26.COV2.S vaccine recipients, 5 placebo recipients and 8 SARS-CoV-2 convalescent individuals. Trial participants were randomized into five groups of five: low-dose or high-dose Ad26.COV2.S given once or twice, or placebo on both occasions. Blinding of investigators to trial group allocation was maintained during experiments and outcome assessment. Overall results and qualifications from the work: The study was not powered to compare responses between vaccine doses or regimens. After vaccination, spike-specific CD8+ and CD4+ T cell responses were reported to show substantial breadth. It was noted by the authors that total T cell responses may have been underestimated by the TCR breadth and depth analyses. Spike-specific TCR breadth was higher in Ad26.COV2.S recipients than in placebo recipients (P = 0.0014). Vaccine and placebo recipients had similar non-spike TCR breadth, a finding consistent with the vaccine containing only spike.

In the germline V gene, CDR1 corresponds to MNHEY and CDR2 to SVGEGT. The CDR3 has 18 amino acids, counting the end cysteine and phenylalanine. Only the CDR3 region is kept as DNA, spanning 54 bases read in frame from base 1. The V end gives up 2 bases and the J end 1 base, leaving 9 bases in the junction not matched to a gene. Details on this clone: It lacks a known antigen. No clone much larger than this one lies a single base away; base qualities are absent.

The treatment or condition tag for this specimen amounts to: some 19 received Ad26.COV2.S at low or high dose, single or two shots; five or six received placebo; per-sample allocation not given. Repertoires of vaccine and placebo recipients were sequenced from samples collected on day 63 after the first injection. Between 29 July and 7 August 2020, Cohort 1b enrolled approximately 26 adults aged 18-55 years at one site in Boston, USA. As a vaccine, Ad26.COV2.S was a replication-incompetent adenovirus type 26 vector that expressed a prefusion-stabilized SARS-CoV-2 spike protein derived from the original Wuhan strain. The immunoSEQ Assay was used to sequence TCRbeta CDR3 regions. After extraction, genomic DNA underwent amplification by bias-controlled multiplex PCR, followed by high-throughput sequencing. On the authors' methods: To quantify the absolute abundance of every unique TCRbeta CDR3 region, sequences were collapsed and filtered. Usable DNA was measured by amplifying reference genes present in all nucleated cells, and TCRbeta template counts were normalized to that usable DNA to estimate T cell fraction. Repertoire TCRs were annotated as SARS-CoV-2-specific by exact matching of V gene, CDR3 amino acid sequence and J gene to a known reactive TCR set. The reference SARS-CoV-2 TCR set came from MIRA and was filtered for enrichment in COVID-19-positive ImmuneCODE repertoires, removing public or cross-reactive TCRs. Based on the MIRA antigens, annotated TCRs were further analysed at the level of specific ORF or position within ORF. Depth was the summed frequency of annotated unique rearrangements, while breadth was defined as annotated unique rearrangements over total unique productive rearrangements. TCR breadth was compared between groups using two-sided Wilcoxon rank-sum tests. Not all clones reach the TCRdb copy of this immuneACCESS table, which keeps in-frame sequences only. Checked studies attribute under half of the gap to unresolved V genes and leave the rest unexplained. Clonal size and the V and J genes are those of that table, whereas D and trimming came from the DNA. The table for this sample lists roughly 500,000 clones; roughly nine tenths of them were counted only once. The ten top clones hold roughly 13% of the sample.

The specimen was peripheral blood, collected in a trial of Ad26.COV2.S vaccine versus placebo. The sequence joins TRBV6-2 or TRBV6-3 to TRBJ2-3; the junction holds 10 bases that match TRBD2. The TCR sequence derives from a person between 18 and 59 years old who received the Ad26.COV2.S COVID-19 vaccine or a placebo. The CDR3 reads as follows: CASSYVLAGAFGTDTQYF. The DNA reads TGTGCCAGCAGTTACGTGCTAGCGGGAGCTTTTGGCACAGATACGCAGTATTTT.